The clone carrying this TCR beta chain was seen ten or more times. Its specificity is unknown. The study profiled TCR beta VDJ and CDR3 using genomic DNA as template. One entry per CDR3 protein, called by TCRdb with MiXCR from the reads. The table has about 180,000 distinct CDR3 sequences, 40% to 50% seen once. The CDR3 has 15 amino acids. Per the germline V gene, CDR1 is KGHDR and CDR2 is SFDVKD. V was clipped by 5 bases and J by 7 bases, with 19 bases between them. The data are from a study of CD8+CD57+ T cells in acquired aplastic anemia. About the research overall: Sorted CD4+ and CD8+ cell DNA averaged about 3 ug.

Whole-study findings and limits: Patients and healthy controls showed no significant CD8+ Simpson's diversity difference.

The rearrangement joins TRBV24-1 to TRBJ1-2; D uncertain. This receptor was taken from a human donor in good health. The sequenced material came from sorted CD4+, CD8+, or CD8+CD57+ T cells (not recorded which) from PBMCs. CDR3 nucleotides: TGTGCCACCAGTGGTACGGCAGCAGAAGCCGCTGGCTACACCTTC. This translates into CATSGTAAEAAGYTF.